The present T cell receptor beta chain was sequenced within a study of T cells in localized non-small cell lung cancer. Study observations and caveats: When the top 100 tumor clones were examined, a median around 58 of them also appeared in the adjacent lung, which was paired and uninvolved. The tumor had only one region sequenced, so heterogeneity remains possible.

Germline lookup yields CDR1 SNHLY and CDR2 FYNNEI. CDR3 size: 14 residues. Trimming left V 8 bases short and J 6 bases short, with 17 bases between. Only in-frame clones appear in the TCRdb table, and some are missing; sequencing was by immunoSEQ multiplex PCR. The sample lists roughly 38,000 clones, over 75% occurring once. Comment on this clone: No antigen is known for it.

This sequence originates from a male donor aged 60 or older with stage III squamous cell lung carcinoma. The input for sequencing was peripheral blood, taken before any cancer treatment. J is TRBJ1-5 and V is TRBV2, with TRBD1 as a possible D gene (5 bases). This CDR3 reads CASLEAGQGQPQHF. The CDR3 DNA reads as TGTGCCAGCCTTGAGGCAGGGCAGGGTCAGCCCCAGCATTTT.